This T cell receptor beta chain was captured in a study of CD8 T cells in ankylosing spondylitis. TCRdb used MiXCR to reprocess the 5' RACE reads, holding one entry per CDR3 protein. The sample lists under 250,000 distinct CDR3 sequences, 10% occurring once. Findings and caveats of the study: Peripheral blood samples showed relatively rare disease-linked clones, and these clones were CD8+. Prior literature has documented some motif variants in synovial fluid and blood from reactive arthritis. Ankylosing spondylitis blood seemed to carry a telltale TCR beta motif made of roughly 8 highly homologous variants.

This clonotype appeared a few times. Its cognate antigen is unknown. This clone may be a read error of a much larger clone one base away. CDR3 length: 12 residues. Germline V gene lookup returns CDR1 LNHDA and CDR2 SQIVND (reference sequence). Sequenced input: blood, either unsorted or a sorted T cell fraction (not recorded which). The TCR was taken from a male donor with ankylosing spondylitis or in good health (not recorded which). The chain employs TRBV19 and TRBJ1-5; no definite D call. DNA of the CDR3: TGTACCAGTAGTATAGTTGGCCAGCCCCAGCATTTT. Translating it yields CTSSIVGQPQHF. The full variable domain, with the rest looked up from reference TRBV19 and TRBJ1-5, is DGGITQSPKYLFRKEGQNVTLSCEQNLNHDAMYWYRQDPGQGLRLIYYSQIVNDFQKGDIAEGYSVSREKKESFPLTVTSAQKNPTAFYLCTSSIVGQPQHFGDGTRLSIL.